This TCR beta chain was profiled in a study of identifying expanded T cells in peripheral blood. Remarks on this clone: Its target is unknown.

Produced via immunoSEQ multiplex PCR; TCRdb's table is partial and in-frame only. The data contain tens of thousands of clones, approximately 88% of them singletons. Broader study findings: Differentially abundant clones: around 1.2 between replicates, 15 to 17 at roughly 15 days, roughly 18 at four. Variance in clone template counts between approximately two-week samples significantly increased with total template count across all healthy donors.

Germline CDR1 is LNHDA and CDR2 is SQIVND (reference sequence). The CDR3 sequence is 15 residues long. V lost 6 bases to trimming and J lost 0 bases, with 9 bases between them. Collection occurred without any documented infections or immune events in donors. The chain combines TRBV19 with TRBJ2-6; D not certain. The sample taken for sequencing was blood. The receptor comes from a person between 18 and 69 years old in good health. The CDR3 loop is CASRGLSSGANVLTF. The CDR3 region has the DNA TGTGCCAGTAGGGGCCTTAGCTCTGGGGCCAACGTCCTGACTTTC.